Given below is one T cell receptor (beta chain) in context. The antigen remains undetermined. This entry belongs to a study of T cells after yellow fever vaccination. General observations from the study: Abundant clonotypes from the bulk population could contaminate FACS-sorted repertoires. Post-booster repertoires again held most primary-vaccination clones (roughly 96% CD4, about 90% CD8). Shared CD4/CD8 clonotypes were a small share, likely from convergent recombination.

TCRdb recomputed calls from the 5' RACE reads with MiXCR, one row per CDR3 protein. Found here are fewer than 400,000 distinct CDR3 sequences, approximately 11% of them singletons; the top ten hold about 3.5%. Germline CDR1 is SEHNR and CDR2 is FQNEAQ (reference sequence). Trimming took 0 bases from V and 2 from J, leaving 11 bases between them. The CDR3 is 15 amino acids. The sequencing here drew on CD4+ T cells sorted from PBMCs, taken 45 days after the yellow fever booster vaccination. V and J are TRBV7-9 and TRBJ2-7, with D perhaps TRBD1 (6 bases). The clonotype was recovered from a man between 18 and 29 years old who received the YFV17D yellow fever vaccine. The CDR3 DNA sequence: TGTGCCAGCAGCTTAGCTTCAGGGGAGACCTACGAGCAGTACTTC. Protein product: CASSLASGETYEQYF.